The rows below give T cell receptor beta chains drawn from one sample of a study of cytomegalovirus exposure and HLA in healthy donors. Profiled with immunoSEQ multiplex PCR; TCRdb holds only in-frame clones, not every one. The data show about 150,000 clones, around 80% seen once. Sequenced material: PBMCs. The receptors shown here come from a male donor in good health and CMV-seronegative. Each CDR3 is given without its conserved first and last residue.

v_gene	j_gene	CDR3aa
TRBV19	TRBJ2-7	ASPERGGRIY
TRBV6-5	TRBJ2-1	ASSSKLGSGNNEQF
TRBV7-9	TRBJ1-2	ASSLDGAGYT
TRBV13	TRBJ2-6	ASSLVGLMRGANVLT
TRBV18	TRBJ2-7	ASSPEEYEQY
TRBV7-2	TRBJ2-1	ASSSPGLAGGNEQF
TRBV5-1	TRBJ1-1	ASRWVSEAGTEAF
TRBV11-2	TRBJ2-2	ASSLGTSGAGELF
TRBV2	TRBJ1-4	ASNRATGVISEKLF
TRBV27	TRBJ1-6	ASSSRQNNSPLH
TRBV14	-	ASSQGGHGSSYEQY
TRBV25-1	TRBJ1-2	ASSLPGQGGDGYT
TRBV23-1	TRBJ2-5	ASSQSGAWETQY
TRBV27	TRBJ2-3	ASSLLVAGGTDTQY
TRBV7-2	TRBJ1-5	ASSLRRVQNQPQH
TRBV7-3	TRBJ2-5	ASSLSGGQKTQY
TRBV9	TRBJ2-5	ASSVAGGHETQY
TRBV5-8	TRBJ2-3	ASTMYPAGAPGRTQY
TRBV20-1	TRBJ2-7	SARSGYEQY
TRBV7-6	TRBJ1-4	ASSRKYYATNEKLF
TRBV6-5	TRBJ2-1	ASSYSTSRNEQF
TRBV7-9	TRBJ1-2	ASSRDGGGDGYT
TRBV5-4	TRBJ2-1	ASSLDAGARGEQF
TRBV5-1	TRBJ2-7	ASRQTGTASYEQY
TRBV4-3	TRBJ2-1	ASSQELVSGYNEQF
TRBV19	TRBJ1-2	ASSPGQRYGYT
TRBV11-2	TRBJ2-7	ASSLEYGETYEQY
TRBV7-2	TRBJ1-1	ASVAGRVGTEAF
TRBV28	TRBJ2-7	ASSSPSGTAYEQY
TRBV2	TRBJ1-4	ATQGVRTNEKLF
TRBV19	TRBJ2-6	ASSISVTGPSGANVLT
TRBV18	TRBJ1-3	ASSAYSRRSGNTIY
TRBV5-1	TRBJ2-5	ASSLAADGYQETQY
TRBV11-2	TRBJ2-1	ASSQGAGVANEQF
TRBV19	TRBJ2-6	ASSIKGPGANVLT
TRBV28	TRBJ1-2	ASSQTGSWGYT
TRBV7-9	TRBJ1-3	ASSTSGNTIY
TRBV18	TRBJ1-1	ASPKVGGAEAF
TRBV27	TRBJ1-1	ASSLRDRATEAF
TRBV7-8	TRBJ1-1	ASSLDRGVDTEAF
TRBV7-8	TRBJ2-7	ASSLDRVSYEQY
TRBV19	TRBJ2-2	ASSPGTGTTGELF
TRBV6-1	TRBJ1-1	ASSEGQGISAF
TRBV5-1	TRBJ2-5	ASSSGQGKETQY
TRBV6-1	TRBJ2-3	ASSDASGSTDTQY
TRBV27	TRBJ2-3	ASSLLRQGENTQY
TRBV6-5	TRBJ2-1	ASSYSSAGGYNEQF
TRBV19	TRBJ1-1	ASSIGGRAF
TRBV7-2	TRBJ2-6	ASSLSTVSGANVLT
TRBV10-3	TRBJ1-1	AISRGPTEAF
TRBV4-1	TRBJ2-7	ASSPHGGGSSYEQY
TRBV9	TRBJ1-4	ASSVTRSNEKLF